The 25 T cell receptor beta chains given below trace back to one sample, sequenced in a study of blood T cell repertoires in COVID-19. This table comes from immunoSEQ multiplex PCR, and its TCRdb copy is limited to in-frame clones, with some not included. The sample has roughly 200,000 clones; about 80% are singletons. The sample was peripheral blood. The receptors shown here come from a man in his sixties with acute or convalescent COVID-19.

The V gene is TRBV4-1, the J gene TRBJ2-5; 8 bases match TRBD2. The CDR3 is 13 amino acids. V was pared by 4 bases and J by 5 bases, with 3 bases of the junction left unmatched. In germline, CDR1 is MGHRA, CDR2 YSYEKL. The CDR3 coding sequence is TGCGCCAGCAGCCGCGGGGGGAGGGAGACCCAGTACTTC. It encodes CASSRGGRETQYF.

J is TRBJ1-5 and V is TRBV4-1, with TRBD1 identical over 8 bases. CDR3 length: 15 amino acids. From germline, CDR1 is MGHRA and CDR2 YSYEKL. V gave up 2 bases and J gave up 3 bases; unmatched junction bases: 3. The CDR3 DNA is TGCGCCAGCAGCCAACCGGGACAGGTCAATCAGCCCCAGCATTTT. Its protein product is CASSQPGQVNQPQHF.

The chain recombines TRBV18 with TRBJ2-3, with D maybe TRBD2 (5 bases). V was trimmed by 6 bases and J by 0 bases, leaving 16 bases between them. The germline V gene has CDR1 KGHSH and CDR2 LQKENI. This CDR3 comprises 16 residues. CDR3 protein: CASSPRVAVSTDTQYF. The CDR3 bases are TGTGCCAGCTCCCCGAGGGTTGCGGTTAGCACAGATACGCAGTATTTT.

The chain links TRBV10-2 to TRBJ2-1; the D gene is possibly TRBD2 (5 bases). Germline loops: CDR1 WSHSY, CDR2 SAAADI. Trimming took off 4 bases at V and 2 bases at J, with 12 bases between the two ends. The CDR3 length is 15 residues. The CDR3 DNA reads TGCGCCAGCAGTGTCTCGGGATATACCTACAATGAGCAGTTCTTC. As protein: CASSVSGYTYNEQFF.

This chain connects TRBV3-1 (or the pseudogene TRBV3-2) to TRBJ1-1, with D possibly matching TRBD1 (6 bases). The CDR3 sequence is 16 residues long. Trimming removed 1 base from V and 3 bases from J, with 15 bases in between. The germline gives CDR1 LGHDT, CDR2 YNNKEL (reference sequence). The CDR3 protein is CASSQAYFSGDTEAFF. CDR3 nucleotide sequence: TGTGCCAGCAGCCAAGCCTACTTCTCAGGGGACACTGAAGCTTTCTTT.

This chain joins TRBV5-4 and TRBJ2-7, with TRBD2 matching over 9 bases. With 0 bases clipped from V and 9 bases from J, the junction kept 13 bases outside the gene matches. The germline gives CDR1 SGHNT, CDR2 YYREEE (reference sequence). This CDR3 region has 16 residues. Written as DNA, the CDR3 is TGTGCCAGCAGCTTGGAATTATCTAGCGGGGATACCTCGCAGTACTTC. The encoded protein is CASSLELSSGDTSQYF.

This clone was recorded many times. CDR3 sequence reads: CASSETGIYTEAFF. The CDR3 DNA follows: TGTGCCAGCAGCGAGACAGGGATTTACACTGAAGCTTTCTTT. This sequence joins TRBV7-9 and TRBJ1-1; 7 positions agree with TRBD1. The V and J ends lost 5 bases and 3 bases, in that order; junction bases with no gene match: 6. The length of the CDR3 is 14 residues. CDR1 SEHNR and CDR2 FQNEAQ come from the germline V gene (reference sequence).

This clone came up once. For the CDR3, the DNA is TGTGCCTGGAGTGTTTCAGGGGAGACCCAGTACTTC. Its protein product is CAWSVSGETQYF. The chain recombines TRBV30 with TRBJ2-5, with D possibly TRBD1 on 5 matching bases. Germline V CDR1 and CDR2: GTSNPN, SVGIG (reference sequence). V was cut by 0 bases and J by 5 bases, with 7 bases left in between. The CDR3 extends over 12 amino acids.

V is TRBV5-4 and J is TRBJ2-7; D may be TRBD2 (6 bases). V was cut by 4 bases and J by 5 bases, with 16 bases left in between. This CDR3 has 14 residues. From germline, CDR1 is SGHNT and CDR2 YYREEE (reference sequence). The CDR3 sequence: CASSPVGGDDEQYF. CDR3 in DNA: TGTGCCAGCAGCCCCGTCGGAGGGGATGACGAGCAGTACTTC.

The chain links TRBV5-1 to TRBJ1-1; tentatively, D is TRBD1 (5 bases). V was clipped by 5 bases and J by 5 bases, with 13 bases between them. Germline V lookup: CDR1 SGHRS, CDR2 YFSETQ. The CDR3 is 13 amino acids. CDR3 loop: CASSVQGRTEAFF. The DNA of the CDR3 is TGCGCCAGCAGTGTTCAGGGCAGGACTGAAGCTTTCTTT.

In nucleotides, the CDR3 is TGTGCCAGCAGTGAAGTGCGGGTGGGTTCGAGCTCCTATAATTCACCCCTCCACTTT. Amino acids: CASSEVRVGSSSYNSPLHF. The chain has TRBV2 and TRBJ1-6; D remains ambiguous. The CDR3 runs 19 residues. The V gene's germline CDR1 is SNHLY and CDR2 FYNNEI. Trimming cost V 1 base and J 0 bases, with 16 bases left between them. The complete variable domain, with remaining parts taken from reference TRBV2 and TRBJ1-6, reads EPEVTQTPSHQVTQMGQEVILRCVPISNHLYFYWYRQILGQKVEFLVSFYNNEISEKSEIFDDQFSVERPDGSNFTLKIRSTKLEDSAMYFCASSEVRVGSSSYNSPLHFGNGTRLTVT.

V and J are TRBV9 and TRBJ2-3; possible D gene TRBD1, 5 bases. V lost 0 bases and J 0 bases, leaving 11 bases between the germline ends. CDR3 length: 16 amino acids. Germline V CDR1 and CDR2: SGDLS, YYNGEE. DNA for the CDR3: TGTGCCAGCAGCGTAGACCTTGGGGCTAGCACAGATACGCAGTATTTT. It is translated as CASSVDLGASTDTQYF.

This clone was picked up a small number of times. This chain's CDR3 is CASTIAGEEQYF. The CDR3 nucleotides read TGTGCCAGCACCATTGCGGGGGAAGAGCAGTACTTC. This chain joins TRBV3-1 (or the pseudogene TRBV3-2) and TRBJ2-7, with 7 bases matching TRBD2. Germline V lookup: CDR1 LGHDT, CDR2 YNNKEL (reference sequence). V lost 7 bases, J lost 7 bases, and 7 bases stayed unmatched. CDR3 size: 12 residues.

This chain uses TRBV24-1 with TRBJ1-6; D is undetermined. This CDR3 has 15 residues. Germline CDR1 and CDR2: KGHDR and SFDVKD. Trimming stripped 2 bases from V and 7 bases from J, with 11 bases between. The CDR3 here is CATSDSGRQNSPLHF. The CDR3 region has the DNA TGTGCCACCAGTGATTCTGGCAGACAAAATTCACCCCTCCACTTT.

The rearrangement joins TRBV2 to TRBJ2-3; TRBD1 matches 8 bases. CDR1 and CDR2 (germline): SNHLY, FYNNEI. Trimming removed 9 bases from V and 1 base from J; junction bases left unmatched: 6. CDR3 length: 14 amino acids. This CDR3 reads CASRDRGGTDTQYF. In DNA form, the CDR3 reads TGTGCCAGTAGAGACAGGGGCGGCACAGATACGCAGTATTTT.

The rearrangement uses TRBV4-3 and TRBJ2-1; 9 bases match TRBD2. CDR3 length: 17 amino acids. Germline CDR1 is LGHNA and CDR2 is YSLEER. Trimming at V came to 0 bases and at J to 6 bases, leaving 9 bases not matched to a gene. The CDR3 region has the DNA TGCGCCAGCAGCCAAGATTTGGGTAGCGGGGGCCGCAATGAGCAGTTCTTC. It codes for CASSQDLGSGGRNEQFF.

The rearrangement links TRBV25-1 to TRBJ2-3, with a weak D call TRBD2 (5 bases). Per the germline V gene, CDR1 is MGHDK and CDR2 is SYGVNS. The CDR3 totals 15 residues. Trimming removed 0 bases from V and 7 bases from J, with 14 bases in between. CDR3: CASSEYKASRNTQYF. As DNA, the CDR3 is TGTGCCAGCAGTGAATACAAGGCTAGCAGGAATACGCAGTATTTT.

The CDR3 DNA sequence: TGTGCCAGCAGTTCACAGGGGGTGAATCAGCCCCAGCATTTT. Protein sequence: CASSSQGVNQPQHF. This rearrangement joins TRBV6-6 to TRBJ1-5; 8 positions agree with TRBD1. V was clipped by 4 bases and J by 4 bases; unmatched bases: 3. The V gene's germline CDR1 is MNHNY and CDR2 SVGAGI (reference sequence). The CDR3 has 14 amino acids.

This chain uses TRBV15 with TRBJ1-1, with no clear D. Looked up from germline, CDR1 is LNHNV and CDR2 is YYDKDF (reference sequence). Trimming pared 3 bases from V and 3 bases from J, leaving 11 bases between. The CDR3 totals 14 residues. The chain's CDR3 is CATSRGGSDTEAFF. The CDR3 DNA sequence: TGTGCCACCAGCAGGGGAGGATCGGACACTGAAGCTTTCTTT.

The chain's CDR3 is CASSPPGDSAGQHF. CDR3 in DNA: TGTGCCAGCAGCCCGCCGGGAGACAGCGCAGGCCAGCATTTT. This chain joins TRBV7-9 and TRBJ1-5; the D gene is possibly TRBD1 (5 bases). This CDR3 has 14 amino acids. The germline V gene has CDR1 SEHNR and CDR2 FQNEAQ (reference sequence). V was trimmed by 5 bases and J by 12 bases, leaving 20 bases between them. The variable domain in full, completed from reference TRBV7-9 and TRBJ1-5, reads DTGVSQNPRHKITKRGQNVTFRCDPISEHNRLYWYRQTLGQGPEFLTYFQNEAQLEKSRLLSDRFSAERPKGSFSTLEIQRTEQGDSAMYLCASSPPGDSAGQHFGDGTRLSIL.

The chain recombines TRBV15 with TRBJ2-5, with a weak D call TRBD1 (6 bases). Looked up from germline, CDR1 is LNHNV and CDR2 is YYDKDF (reference sequence). This CDR3 comprises 16 residues. Deletions cut 1 base from V and 2 bases from J, with 14 bases between. CDR3 sequence reads: CATSRGTDTIQETQYF. The CDR3 nucleotides are TGTGCCACCAGCAGAGGGACAGACACAATTCAAGAGACCCAGTACTTC.

This chain links TRBV7-2 with TRBJ2-3, with 8 bases identical to TRBD2. CDR3 length: 15 amino acids. Trimming cost V 5 bases and J 5 bases; bases outside gene matches: 9. From germline, CDR1 is SGHTA and CDR2 FQGNSA. The CDR3 is CASSDSGERVDTQYF. CDR3 coding DNA: TGTGCCAGCAGCGATAGCGGGGAGAGGGTAGATACGCAGTATTTT.

The V call is TRBV11-1, the J call TRBJ2-5; TRBD1 aligns across 7 bases. Per germline, CDR1 SGHAT and CDR2 FQDESV (reference sequence). This CDR3 contains 15 residues. Germline trimming cut 5 bases from V and 5 bases from J; bases unmatched to any gene: 11. The CDR3 nucleotides are TGTGCCAGCAGCCGTAACAGGGGACCCGGGGAGACCCAGTACTTC. It encodes CASSRNRGPGETQYF.

The V and J genes are TRBV6-5 and TRBJ1-2, with D maybe TRBD1 (5 bases). The germline CDR1 and CDR2 sequences are MNHEY and SVGAGI. The CDR3 is made up of 14 amino acids. V lost 7 bases and J lost 3, with 15 bases in between. The DNA for the CDR3 is TGTGCCAGCAATAGGCAGGGCGGAGACTATGGCTACACCTTC. Translation gives CASNRQGGDYGYTF.

The rearrangement joins TRBV10-3 to TRBJ1-5, with a tentative D call TRBD1 (5 bases). This CDR3 has 16 amino acids. CDR1 and CDR2 from the germline V gene are ENHRY and SYGVKD. With 0 bases removed from V and 7 bases from J, the gap between germline ends came to 16 bases. The CDR3 reads CAISESMGRARQPQHF. CDR3 nucleotide sequence: TGTGCCATCAGTGAGTCGATGGGCAGGGCGCGGCAGCCCCAGCATTTT.